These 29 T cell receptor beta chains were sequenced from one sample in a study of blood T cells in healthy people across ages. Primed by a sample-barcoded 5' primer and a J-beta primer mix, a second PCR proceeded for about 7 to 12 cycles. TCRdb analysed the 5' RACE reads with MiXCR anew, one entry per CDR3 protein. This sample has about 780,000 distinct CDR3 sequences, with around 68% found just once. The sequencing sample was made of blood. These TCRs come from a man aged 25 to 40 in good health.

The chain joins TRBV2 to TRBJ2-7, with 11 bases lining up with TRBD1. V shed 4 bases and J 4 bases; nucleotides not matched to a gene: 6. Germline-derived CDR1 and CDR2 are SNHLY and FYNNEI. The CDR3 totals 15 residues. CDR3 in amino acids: CASSGTGGFLYEQYF. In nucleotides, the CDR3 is TGTGCCAGCAGTGGGACAGGGGGCTTTTTGTACGAGCAGTACTTC.

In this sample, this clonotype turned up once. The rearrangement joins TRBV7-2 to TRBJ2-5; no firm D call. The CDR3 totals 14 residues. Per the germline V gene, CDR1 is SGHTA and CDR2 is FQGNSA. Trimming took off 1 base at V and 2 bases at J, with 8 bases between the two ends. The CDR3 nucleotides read TGTGCCAGCAGCTTAGATCCCGGGCAAGAGACCCAGTACTTC. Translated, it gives CASSLDPGQETQYF.

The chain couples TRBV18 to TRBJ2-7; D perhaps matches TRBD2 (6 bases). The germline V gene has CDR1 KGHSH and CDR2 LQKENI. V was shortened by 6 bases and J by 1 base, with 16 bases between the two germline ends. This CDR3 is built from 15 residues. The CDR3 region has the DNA TGTGCCAGCTCGGTGGGATCGGAGGGTTCCTACGAGCAGTACTTC. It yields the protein CASSVGSEGSYEQYF.

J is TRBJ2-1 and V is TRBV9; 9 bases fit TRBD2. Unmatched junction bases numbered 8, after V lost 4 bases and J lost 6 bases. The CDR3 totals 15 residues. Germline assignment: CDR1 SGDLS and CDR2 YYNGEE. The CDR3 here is CASSHRLAEANEQFF. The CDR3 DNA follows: TGTGCCAGCAGCCATAGACTAGCGGAGGCCAATGAGCAGTTCTTC.

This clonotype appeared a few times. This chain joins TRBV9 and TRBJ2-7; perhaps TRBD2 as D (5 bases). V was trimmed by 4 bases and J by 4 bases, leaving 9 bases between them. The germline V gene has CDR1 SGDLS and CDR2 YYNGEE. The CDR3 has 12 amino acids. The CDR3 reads CASSREPYEQYF. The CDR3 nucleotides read TGTGCCAGCAGCCGGGAACCATACGAGCAGTACTTC.

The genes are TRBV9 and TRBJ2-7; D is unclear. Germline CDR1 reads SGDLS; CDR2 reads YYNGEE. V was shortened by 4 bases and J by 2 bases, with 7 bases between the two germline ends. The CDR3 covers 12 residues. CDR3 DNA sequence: TGTGCCAGCAGCAATAGCCCCTACGAGCAGTACTTC. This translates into CASSNSPYEQYF.

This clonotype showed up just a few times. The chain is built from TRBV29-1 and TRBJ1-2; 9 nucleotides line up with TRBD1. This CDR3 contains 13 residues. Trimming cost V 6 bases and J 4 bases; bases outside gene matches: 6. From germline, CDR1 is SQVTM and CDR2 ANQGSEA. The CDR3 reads CSVGTGGGYGYTF. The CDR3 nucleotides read TGCAGCGTCGGTACAGGGGGCGGCTATGGCTACACCTTC.

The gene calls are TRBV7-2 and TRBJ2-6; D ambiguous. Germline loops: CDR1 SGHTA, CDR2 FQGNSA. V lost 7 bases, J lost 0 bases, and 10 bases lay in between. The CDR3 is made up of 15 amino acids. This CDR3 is CASTSWGSGANVLTF. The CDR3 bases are TGTGCCAGCACCTCCTGGGGCTCTGGGGCCAACGTCCTGACTTTC. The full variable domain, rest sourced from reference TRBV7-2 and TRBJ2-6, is GAGVSQSPSNKVTEKGKDVELRCDPISGHTALYWYRQSLGQGLEFLIYFQGNSAPDKSGLPSDRFSAERTGGSVSTLTIQRTQQEDSAVYLCASTSWGSGANVLTFGAGSRLTVL.

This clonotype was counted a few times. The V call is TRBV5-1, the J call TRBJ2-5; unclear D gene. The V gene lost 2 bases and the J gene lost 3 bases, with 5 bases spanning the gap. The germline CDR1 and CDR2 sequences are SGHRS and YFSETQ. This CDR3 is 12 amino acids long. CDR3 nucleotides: TGCGCCAGCAGCTTTTTTGAAGAGACCCAGTACTTC. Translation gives CASSFFEETQYF.

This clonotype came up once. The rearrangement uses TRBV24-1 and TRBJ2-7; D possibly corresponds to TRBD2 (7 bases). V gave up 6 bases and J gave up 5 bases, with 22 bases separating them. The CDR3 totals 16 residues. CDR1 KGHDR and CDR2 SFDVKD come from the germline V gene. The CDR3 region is CATSPGGGGTPNEQYF. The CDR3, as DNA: TGTGCCACCAGTCCTGGGGGGGGCGGGACACCCAACGAGCAGTACTTC.

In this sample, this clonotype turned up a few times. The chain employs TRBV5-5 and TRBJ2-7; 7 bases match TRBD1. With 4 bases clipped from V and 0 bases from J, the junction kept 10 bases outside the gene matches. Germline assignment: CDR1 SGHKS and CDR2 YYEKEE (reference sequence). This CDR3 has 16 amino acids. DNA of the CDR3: TGTGCCAGCAGCCATCGCGACAGGGCTAGCTCCTACGAGCAGTACTTC. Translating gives CASSHRDRASSYEQYF.

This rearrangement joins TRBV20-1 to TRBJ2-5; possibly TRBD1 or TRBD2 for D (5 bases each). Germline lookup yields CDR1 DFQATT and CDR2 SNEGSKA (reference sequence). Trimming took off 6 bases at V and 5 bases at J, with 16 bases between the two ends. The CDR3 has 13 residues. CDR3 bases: TGCAGTGCCAGGGTCGGGGCAACGGAGACCCAGTACTTC. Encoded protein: CSARVGATETQYF.

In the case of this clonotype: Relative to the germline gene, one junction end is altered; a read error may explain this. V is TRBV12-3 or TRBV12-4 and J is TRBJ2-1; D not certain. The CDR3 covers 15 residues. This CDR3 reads CASSLLAYSCNEQFF. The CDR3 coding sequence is TGTGCCAGCAGTTTATTGGCATACTCCTGCAATGAGCAGTTCTTC.

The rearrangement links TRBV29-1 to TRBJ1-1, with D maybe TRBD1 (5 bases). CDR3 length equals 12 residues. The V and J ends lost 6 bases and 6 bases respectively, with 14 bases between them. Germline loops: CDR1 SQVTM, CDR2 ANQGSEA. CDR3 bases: TGCAGCGTGGGGGAGGGCTACGCTGAAGCTTTCTTT. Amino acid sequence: CSVGEGYAEAFF.

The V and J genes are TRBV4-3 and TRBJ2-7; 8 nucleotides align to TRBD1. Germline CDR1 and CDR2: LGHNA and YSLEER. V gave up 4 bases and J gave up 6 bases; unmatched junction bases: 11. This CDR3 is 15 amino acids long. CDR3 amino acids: CASSLYTGQASEQYF. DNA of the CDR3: TGCGCCAGCAGCCTGTATACGGGACAGGCAAGCGAGCAGTACTTC.

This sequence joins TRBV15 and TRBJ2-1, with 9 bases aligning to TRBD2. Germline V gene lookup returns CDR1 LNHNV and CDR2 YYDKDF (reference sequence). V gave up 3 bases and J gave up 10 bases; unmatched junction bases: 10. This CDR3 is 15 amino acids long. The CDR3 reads CATSRAGGLRQEQFF. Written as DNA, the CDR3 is TGTGCCACCAGCAGGGCGGGGGGGCTTCGGCAAGAGCAGTTCTTC.

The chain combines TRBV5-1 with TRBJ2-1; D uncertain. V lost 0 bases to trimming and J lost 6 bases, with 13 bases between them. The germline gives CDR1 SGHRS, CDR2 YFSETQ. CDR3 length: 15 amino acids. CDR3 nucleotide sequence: TGCGCCAGCAGCTTGGCAAGAGACCGGCCCAATGAGCAGTTCTTC. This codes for CASSLARDRPNEQFF.

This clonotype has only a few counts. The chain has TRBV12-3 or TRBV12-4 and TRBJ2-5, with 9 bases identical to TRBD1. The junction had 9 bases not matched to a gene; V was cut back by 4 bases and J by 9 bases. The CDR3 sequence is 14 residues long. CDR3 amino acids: CASSSARQGEAQYF. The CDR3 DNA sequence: TGTGCCAGCAGTTCCGCCCGACAGGGGGAGGCCCAGTACTTC.

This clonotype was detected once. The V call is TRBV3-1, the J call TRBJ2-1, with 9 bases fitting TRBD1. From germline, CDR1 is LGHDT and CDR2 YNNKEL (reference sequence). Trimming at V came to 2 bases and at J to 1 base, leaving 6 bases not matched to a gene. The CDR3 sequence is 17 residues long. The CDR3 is CASSQLNRGPSYNEQFF. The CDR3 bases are TGTGCCAGCAGCCAATTAAACAGGGGGCCTTCCTACAATGAGCAGTTCTTC.

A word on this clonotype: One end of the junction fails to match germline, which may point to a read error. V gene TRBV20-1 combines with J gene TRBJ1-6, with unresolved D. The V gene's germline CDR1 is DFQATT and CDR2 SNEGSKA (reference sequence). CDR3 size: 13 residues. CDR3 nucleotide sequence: TGCAGTGTTAGAGTACAGTATGATTCACCCCTCCACTTT. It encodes CSVRVQYDSPLHF.

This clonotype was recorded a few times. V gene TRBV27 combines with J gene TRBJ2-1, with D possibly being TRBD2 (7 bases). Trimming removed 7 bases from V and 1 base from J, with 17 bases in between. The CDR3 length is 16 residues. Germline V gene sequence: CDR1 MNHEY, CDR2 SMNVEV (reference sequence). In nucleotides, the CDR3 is TGTGCCAGCACCCTGGAGGGGGGGCGGTCCTACAATGAGCAGTTCTTC. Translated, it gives CASTLEGGRSYNEQFF.

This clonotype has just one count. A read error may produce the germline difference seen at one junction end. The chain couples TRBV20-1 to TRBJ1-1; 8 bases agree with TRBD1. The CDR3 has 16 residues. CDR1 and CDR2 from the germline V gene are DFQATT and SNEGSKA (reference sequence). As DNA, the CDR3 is TGCGGTGCTAGGGGGGGGACAGGACTCCTAACACCTGAAGCTTTCTTT. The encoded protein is CGARGGTGLLTPEAFF.

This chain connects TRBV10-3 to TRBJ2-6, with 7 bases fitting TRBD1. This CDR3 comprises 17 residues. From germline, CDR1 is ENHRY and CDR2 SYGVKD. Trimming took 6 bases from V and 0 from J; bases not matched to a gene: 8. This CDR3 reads CAIRDPGTVSGANVLTF. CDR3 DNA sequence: TGTGCCATCAGAGACCCCGGGACAGTCTCTGGGGCCAACGTCCTGACTTTC.

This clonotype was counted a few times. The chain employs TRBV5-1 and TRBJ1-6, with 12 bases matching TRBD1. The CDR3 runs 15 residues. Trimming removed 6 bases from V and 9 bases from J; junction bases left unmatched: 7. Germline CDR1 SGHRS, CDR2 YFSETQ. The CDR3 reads CASTSGQGATSPLHF. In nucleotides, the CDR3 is TGCGCCAGCACGTCGGGACAGGGGGCGACTTCACCCCTCCACTTT.

Here the CDR3 DNA reads TGTGCCATCAGTGAATTTACAACAGACGAGCAGTACTTC. Protein sequence: CAISEFTTDEQYF. The chain links TRBV10-3 to TRBJ2-1, with D unclear. The DNA end is a closer match to TRBJ2-7, so the J assignment may be wrong. CDR1 and CDR2 from the germline V gene are ENHRY and SYGVKD. The CDR3 has 13 residues.

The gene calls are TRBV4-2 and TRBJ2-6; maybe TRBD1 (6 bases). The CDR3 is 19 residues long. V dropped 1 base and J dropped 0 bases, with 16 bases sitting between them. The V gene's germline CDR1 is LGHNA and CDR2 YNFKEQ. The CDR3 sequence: CASSQAQGNLFSGANVLTF. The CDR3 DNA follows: TGTGCCAGCAGCCAAGCTCAGGGGAACCTCTTCTCTGGGGCCAACGTCCTGACTTTC.

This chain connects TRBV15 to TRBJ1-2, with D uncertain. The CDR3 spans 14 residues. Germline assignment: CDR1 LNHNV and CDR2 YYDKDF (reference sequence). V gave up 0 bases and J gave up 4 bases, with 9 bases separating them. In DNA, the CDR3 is TGTGCCACCAGCAGAGACCCAGAGGGCTATGGCTACACCTTC. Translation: CATSRDPEGYGYTF.

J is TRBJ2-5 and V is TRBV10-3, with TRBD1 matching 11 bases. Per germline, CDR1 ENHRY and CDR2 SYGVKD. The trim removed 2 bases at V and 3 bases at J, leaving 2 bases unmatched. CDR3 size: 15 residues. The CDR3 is CAISEGDRGKETQYF. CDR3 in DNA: TGTGCCATCAGTGAGGGGGACAGGGGGAAAGAGACCCAGTACTTC.

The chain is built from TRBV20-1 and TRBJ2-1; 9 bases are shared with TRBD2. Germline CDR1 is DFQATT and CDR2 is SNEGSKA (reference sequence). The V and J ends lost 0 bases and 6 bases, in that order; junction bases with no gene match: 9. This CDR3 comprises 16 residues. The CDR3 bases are TGCAGTGCTAGAGATCTAAGCGGGGGGACTCTCAATGAGCAGTTCTTC. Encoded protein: CSARDLSGGTLNEQFF.